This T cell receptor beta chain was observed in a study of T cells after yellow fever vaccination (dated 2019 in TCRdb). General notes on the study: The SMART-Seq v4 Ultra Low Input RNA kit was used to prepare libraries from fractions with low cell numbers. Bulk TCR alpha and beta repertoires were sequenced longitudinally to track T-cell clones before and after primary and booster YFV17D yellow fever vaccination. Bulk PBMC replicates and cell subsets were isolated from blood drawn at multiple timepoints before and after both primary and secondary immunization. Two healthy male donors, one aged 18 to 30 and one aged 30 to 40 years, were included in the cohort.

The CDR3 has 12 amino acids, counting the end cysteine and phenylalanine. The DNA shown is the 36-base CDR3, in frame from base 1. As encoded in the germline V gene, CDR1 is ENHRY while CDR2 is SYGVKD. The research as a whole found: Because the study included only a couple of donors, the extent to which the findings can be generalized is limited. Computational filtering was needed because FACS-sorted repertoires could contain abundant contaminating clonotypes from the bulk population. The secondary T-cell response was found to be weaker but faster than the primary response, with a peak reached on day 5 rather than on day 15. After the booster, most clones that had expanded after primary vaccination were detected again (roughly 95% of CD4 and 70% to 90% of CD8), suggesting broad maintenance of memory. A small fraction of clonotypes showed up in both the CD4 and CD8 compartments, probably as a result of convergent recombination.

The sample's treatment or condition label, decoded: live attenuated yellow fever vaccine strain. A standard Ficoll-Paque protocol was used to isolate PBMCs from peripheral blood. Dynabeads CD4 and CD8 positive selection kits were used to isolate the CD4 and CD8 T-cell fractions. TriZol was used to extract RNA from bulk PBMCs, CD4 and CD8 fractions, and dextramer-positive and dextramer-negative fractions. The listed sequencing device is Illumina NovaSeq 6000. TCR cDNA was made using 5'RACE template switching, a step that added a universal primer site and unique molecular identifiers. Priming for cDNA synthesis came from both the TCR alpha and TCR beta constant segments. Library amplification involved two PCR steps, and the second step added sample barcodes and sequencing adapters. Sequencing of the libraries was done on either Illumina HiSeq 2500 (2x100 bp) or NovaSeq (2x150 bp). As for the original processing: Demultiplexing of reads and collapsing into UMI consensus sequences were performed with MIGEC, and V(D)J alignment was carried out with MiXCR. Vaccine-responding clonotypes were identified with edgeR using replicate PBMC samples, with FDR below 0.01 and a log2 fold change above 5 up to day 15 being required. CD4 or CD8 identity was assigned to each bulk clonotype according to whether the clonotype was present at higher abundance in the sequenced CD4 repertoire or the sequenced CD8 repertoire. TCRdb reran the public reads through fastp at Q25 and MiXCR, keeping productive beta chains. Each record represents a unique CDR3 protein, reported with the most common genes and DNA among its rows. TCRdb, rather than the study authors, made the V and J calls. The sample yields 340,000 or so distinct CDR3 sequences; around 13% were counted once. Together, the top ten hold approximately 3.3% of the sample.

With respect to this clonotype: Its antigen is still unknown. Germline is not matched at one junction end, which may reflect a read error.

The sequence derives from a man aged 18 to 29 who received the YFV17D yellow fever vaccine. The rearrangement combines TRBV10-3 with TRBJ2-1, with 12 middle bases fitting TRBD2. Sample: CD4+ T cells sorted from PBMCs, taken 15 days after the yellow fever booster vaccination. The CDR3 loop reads CAISESASGGAF. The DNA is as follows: TGTGCCATCAGTGAGTCAGCTAGCGGGGGGGCCTTC.